The 5 T cell receptor beta chains listed next were all sequenced from one sample in a study of cytomegalovirus exposure and HLA in healthy donors. It was with 60 Vbeta and 13 Jbeta primers that the PCR ran. Data came from immunoSEQ multiplex PCR; TCRdb stores just in-frame clones and leaves some out. The data hold more than 80,000 clones, with around 73% observed a single time. Sequencing used PBMCs. All receptors derive from a woman aged 40-49 years in good health and CMV-seropositive.

The chain combines TRBV5-1 with TRBJ2-1; 8 nucleotides match TRBD2. The V gene end was trimmed by 0 bases and the J gene end by 3 bases; junction bases not matched to a gene: 2. This CDR3 has 15 residues. Germline CDR1 is SGHRS and CDR2 is YFSETQ. The CDR3 sequence is CASSLELADYNEQFF. The DNA of the CDR3 is TGCGCCAGCAGCTTGGAACTAGCGGACTACAATGAGCAGTTCTTC.

This clone was seen only once. The chain couples TRBV5-1 to TRBJ2-1; 9 bases map to TRBD2. V was pared by 6 bases and J by 8 bases, with 12 bases of the junction left unmatched. This CDR3 comprises 15 residues. Germline loops: CDR1 SGHRS, CDR2 YFSETQ. CDR3 nucleotide sequence: TGCGCCAGCATTGTTGATAGCGGGAGAAGGGATGAGCAGTTCTTC. It specifies CASIVDSGRRDEQFF.

The chain has TRBV18 and TRBJ1-4; maybe TRBD1 (5 bases). The germline V gene has CDR1 KGHSH and CDR2 LQKENI. This CDR3 region has 15 residues. Trimming shortened V by 0 bases and J by 4 bases, and 9 bases separated the two germline ends. The CDR3 DNA reads as TGTGCCAGCTCACCACCTGGGGCGTATAATGAAAAACTGTTTTTT. This translates into CASSPPGAYNEKLFF.

The V call is TRBV29-1, the J call TRBJ2-3; TRBD1 matches 8 bases. There are 16 residues in the CDR3. Trimming at V came to 5 bases and at J to 4 bases, leaving 14 bases not matched to a gene. The V gene's germline CDR1 is SQVTM and CDR2 ANQGSEA. The CDR3 sequence is CSVHQYPGGSADTQYF. For the CDR3, the DNA is TGCAGCGTTCACCAGTACCCAGGGGGCTCGGCAGATACGCAGTATTTT.

The V and J genes are TRBV30 and TRBJ2-5; 8 bases line up with TRBD1. The J call may be mistaken, given a closer DNA end match to TRBJ2-7. Germline V CDR1 and CDR2: GTSNPN, SVGIG (reference sequence). CDR3 length: 12 residues. CDR3 in amino acids: CAWRGQGDEQYF. CDR3 DNA sequence: TGTGCCTGGAGAGGACAGGGCGACGAGCAGTACTTC.